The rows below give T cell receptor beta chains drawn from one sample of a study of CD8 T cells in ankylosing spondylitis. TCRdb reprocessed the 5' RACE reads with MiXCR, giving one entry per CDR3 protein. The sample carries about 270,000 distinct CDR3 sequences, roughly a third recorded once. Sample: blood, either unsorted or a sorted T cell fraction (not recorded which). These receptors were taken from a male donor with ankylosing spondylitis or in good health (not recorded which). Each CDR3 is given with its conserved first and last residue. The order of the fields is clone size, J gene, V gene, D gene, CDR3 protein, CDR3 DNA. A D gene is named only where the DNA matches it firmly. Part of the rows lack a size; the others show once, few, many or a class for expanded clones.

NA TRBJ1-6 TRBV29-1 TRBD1 CSDRQGSPLHF TGCAGCGACCGACAGGGATCACCCCTCCACTTT
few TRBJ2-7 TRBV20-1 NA CSAKHGVGYEQYF TGCAGTGCTAAACATGGAGTGGGCTACGAGCAGTACTTC
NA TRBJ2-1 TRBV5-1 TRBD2 CASSPKVAGGMYEQFF TGCGCCAGCAGCCCTAAGGTGGCGGGGGGGATGTATGAGCAGTTCTTC
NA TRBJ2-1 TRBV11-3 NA CASSKLGLNEQFF TGTGCCAGCAGCAAACTAGGTCTGAATGAGCAGTTCTTC
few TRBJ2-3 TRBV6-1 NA CASSPTGFGTDTQYF TGTGCCAGCAGTCCCACAGGGTTCGGCACAGATACGCAGTATTTT
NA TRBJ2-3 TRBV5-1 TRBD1 CASSLVLQGSDTQYF TGCGCCAGCAGCTTGGTCCTACAGGGGTCAGATACGCAGTATTTT
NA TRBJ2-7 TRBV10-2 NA CASSDLTDGADEQYF TGCGCCAGCAGTGACCTTACCGACGGTGCGGACGAGCAGTACTTC
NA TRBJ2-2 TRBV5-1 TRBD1 CASSDPRQGITGELFF TGCGCCAGCAGCGACCCGAGACAGGGAATTACGGGGGAGCTGTTTTTT
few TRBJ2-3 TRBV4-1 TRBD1 CASSQGLRTGPTDTQYF TGCGCCAGCAGCCAAGGTTTGAGGACAGGGCCTACAGATACGCAGTATTTT
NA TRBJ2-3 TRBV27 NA CASSFQGGFTDTQYF TGTGCCAGCAGTTTTCAGGGAGGTTTTACAGATACGCAGTATTTT
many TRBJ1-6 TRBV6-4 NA CASSDRDNSPLHF TGTGCCAGCAGTGACCGGGATAATTCACCCCTCCACTTT
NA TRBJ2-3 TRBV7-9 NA CASSSQTHRADTQYF TGTGCCAGCAGCTCCCAAACCCACAGAGCTGATACGCAGTATTTT
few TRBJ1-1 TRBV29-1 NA CSGSGGAYTEAFF TGCAGCGGTAGCGGGGGGGCGTACACTGAAGCTTTCTTT
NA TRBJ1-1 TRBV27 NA CASSWGRSTEAFF TGTGCCAGCAGTTGGGGCAGGTCCACTGAAGCTTTCTTT
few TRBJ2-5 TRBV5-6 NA CASSLYREETQYF TGTGCCAGCAGCTTGTATAGGGAAGAGACCCAGTACTTC
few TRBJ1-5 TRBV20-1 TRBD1 CSARTGNQPQHF TGCAGTGCTCGGACAGGGAATCAGCCCCAGCATTTT
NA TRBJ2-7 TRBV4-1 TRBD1 CASSQVQGAWEQYF TGCGCCAGCAGCCAAGTACAGGGGGCGTGGGAGCAGTACTTC
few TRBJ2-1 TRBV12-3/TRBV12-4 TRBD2 CASRGGLAGVVEQFF TGTGCCAGCAGAGGGGGACTAGCGGGGGTTGTTGAGCAGTTCTTC
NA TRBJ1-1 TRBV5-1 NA CASSLALGVFAEAFF TGCGCCAGCAGCTTGGCCCTCGGGGTTTTCGCTGAAGCTTTCTTT
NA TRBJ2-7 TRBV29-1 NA CSVSGRDAYEQYF TGCAGCGTTAGTGGCCGGGACGCCTACGAGCAGTACTTC
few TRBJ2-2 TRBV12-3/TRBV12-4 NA CASSLGRGTGELFF TGTGCCAGCAGTTTGGGCAGGGGCACCGGGGAGCTGTTTTTT
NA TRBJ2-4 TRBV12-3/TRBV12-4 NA CASSLGRGDSQYF TGTGCCAGCAGCCTCGGCCGGGGGGACAGTCAGTACTTC
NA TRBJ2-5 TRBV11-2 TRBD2 CASSLESGGRETQYF TGTGCCAGCAGCTTAGAGAGCGGGGGGCGAGAGACCCAGTACTTC
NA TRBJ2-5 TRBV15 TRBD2 CATSRDLASGARETQYF TGTGCCACCAGCAGAGATCTGGCTAGCGGGGCCAGGGAGACCCAGTACTTC
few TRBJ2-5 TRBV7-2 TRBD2 CASSLWGGQETQYF TGTGCCAGCAGCCTCTGGGGGGGGCAAGAGACCCAGTACTTC
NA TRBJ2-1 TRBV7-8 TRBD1 CASSSPPPGQGNEQFF TGTGCCAGCAGCTCTCCCCCCCCGGGACAGGGCAATGAGCAGTTCTTC
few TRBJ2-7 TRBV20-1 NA CSARDPTYEQYF TGCAGTGCTAGAGATCCAACCTACGAGCAGTACTTC
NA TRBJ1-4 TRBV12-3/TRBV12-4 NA CASSLAWQGSNEKLFF TGTGCCAGCAGTTTAGCGTGGCAGGGGAGTAATGAAAAACTGTTTTTT
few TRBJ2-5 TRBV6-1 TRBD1 CASTVWDSQETQYF TGTGCCAGCACCGTGTGGGACAGCCAAGAGACCCAGTACTTC
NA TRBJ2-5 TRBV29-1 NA CSVDDLETQYF TGCAGCGTTGATGATTTGGAGACCCAGTACTTC
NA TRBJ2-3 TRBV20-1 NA CSATTPDTQYF TGCAGTGCTACGACTCCAGATACGCAGTATTTT
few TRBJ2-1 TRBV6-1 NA CASSMAGGNEQFF TGTGCCAGCAGTATGGCAGGAGGAAATGAGCAGTTCTTC
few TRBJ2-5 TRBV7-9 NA CASSWGTETQYF TGTGCCAGCAGCTGGGGGACGGAGACCCAGTACTTC
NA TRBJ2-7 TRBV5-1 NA CASRGTSSYEQYF TGCGCCAGCAGAGGGACAAGCTCCTACGAGCAGTACTTC
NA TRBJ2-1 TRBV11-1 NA CASSPLENNEQFF TGTGCCAGCAGCCCCCTTGAGAACAATGAGCAGTTCTTC
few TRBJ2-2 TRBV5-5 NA CASRQQGTGELFF TGTGCCAGCAGGCAACAAGGCACCGGGGAGCTGTTTTTT
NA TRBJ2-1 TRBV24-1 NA CATSDHRQSWGSYNEQFF TGTGCCACCAGTGACCATCGACAGTCTTGGGGCTCCTACAATGAGCAGTTCTTC
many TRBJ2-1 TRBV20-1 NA CSAPGRGFWNEQFF TGCAGTGCACCCGGAAGGGGGTTTTGGAATGAGCAGTTCTTC
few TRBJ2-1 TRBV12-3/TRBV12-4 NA CASSLRIQGDEQFF TGTGCCAGCAGTCTTCGCATCCAGGGTGATGAGCAGTTCTTC
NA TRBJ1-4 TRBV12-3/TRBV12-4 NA CASRPDISTNEKLFF TGTGCCAGCAGACCGGACATCTCAACTAATGAAAAACTGTTTTTT